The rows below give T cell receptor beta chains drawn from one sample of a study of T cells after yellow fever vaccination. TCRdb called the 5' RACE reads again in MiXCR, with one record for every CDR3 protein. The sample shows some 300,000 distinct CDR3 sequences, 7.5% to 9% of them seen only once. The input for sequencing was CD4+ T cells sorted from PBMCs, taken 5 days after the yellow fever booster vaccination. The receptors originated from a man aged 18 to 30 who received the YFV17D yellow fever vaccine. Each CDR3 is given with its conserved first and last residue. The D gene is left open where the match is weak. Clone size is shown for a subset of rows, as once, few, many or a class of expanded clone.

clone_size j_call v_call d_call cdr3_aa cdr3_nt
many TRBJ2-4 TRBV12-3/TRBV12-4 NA CASSRQGGSNIQYF TGTGCCAGCAGTCGACAGGGAGGGTCAAACATTCAGTACTTC
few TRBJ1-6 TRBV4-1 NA CASSPLVAANSPLHF TGCGCCAGCAGCCCCCTCGTGGCAGCTAATTCACCCCTCCACTTT
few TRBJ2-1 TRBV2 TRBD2 CASSETSGGLEFF TGTGCCAGCAGTGAGACTAGCGGGGGTCTCGAGTTCTTC
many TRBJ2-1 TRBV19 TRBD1 CASSTRQGDEQFF TGTGCCAGTAGTACTCGACAGGGGGATGAGCAGTTCTTC
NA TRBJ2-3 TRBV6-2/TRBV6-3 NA CASSNEEGLGTDTQYF TGTGCCAGCAGTAACGAGGAGGGTTTGGGCACAGATACGCAGTATTTT
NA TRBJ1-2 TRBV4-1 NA CASSQDRGGGNYGYTF TGCGCCAGCAGCCAAGATCGCGGGGGAGGGAACTATGGCTACACCTTC
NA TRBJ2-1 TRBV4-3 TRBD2 CASSQAPIAGGRYNEQFF TGCGCCAGCAGCCAAGCCCCCATAGCGGGGGGGCGCTACAATGAGCAGTTCTTC
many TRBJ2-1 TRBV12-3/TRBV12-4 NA CASSFVGGGQFF TGTGCCAGCAGTTTTGTGGGCGGTGGCCAGTTCTTC
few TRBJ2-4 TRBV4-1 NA CASSQDNRIFGRAKNIQYF TGCGCCAGCAGCCAAGATAACAGGATCTTCGGTAGGGCCAAAAACATTCAGTACTTC
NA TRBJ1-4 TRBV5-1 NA CASSPGTQNEKLFF TGCGCCAGCAGCCCCGGGACGCAGAATGAAAAACTGTTTTTT
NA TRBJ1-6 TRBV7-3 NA CASSFTLGPSPLHF TGTGCCAGCAGCTTCACATTAGGGCCTTCACCCCTCCACTTT
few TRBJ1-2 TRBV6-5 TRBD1 CASSRSGTGANYGYTF TGTGCCAGCAGTCGTTCCGGGACAGGGGCTAACTATGGCTACACCTTC
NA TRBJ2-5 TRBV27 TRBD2 CASRALGLSQETQYF TGTGCCAGCAGAGCATTGGGACTATCCCAAGAGACCCAGTACTTC
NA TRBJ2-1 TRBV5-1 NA CASSSATVVDEQFF TGCGCCAGCAGCTCAGCCACGGTGGTGGATGAGCAGTTCTTC
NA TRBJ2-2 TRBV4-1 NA CASSTRLEGRNTGELFF TGCGCCAGCAGCACACGCCTAGAGGGGCGGAACACCGGGGAGCTGTTTTTT
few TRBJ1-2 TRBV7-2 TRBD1 CASSLDRGRRGYTF TGTGCCAGCAGCTTAGACAGGGGGAGAAGAGGCTACACCTTC
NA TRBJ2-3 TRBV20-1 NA CSARDGGAAADTQYF TGCAGTGCTAGAGATGGGGGGGCCGCAGCAGATACGCAGTATTTT
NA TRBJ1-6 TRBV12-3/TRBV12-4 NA CASSLGDSYNSPLHF TGTGCCAGCAGTTTAGGAGACTCCTATAATTCACCCCTCCACTTT
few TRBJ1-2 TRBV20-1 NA CSARVPNNYGYTF TGCAGTGCTAGGGTTCCCAACAACTATGGCTACACCTTC
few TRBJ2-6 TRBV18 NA CASSPVGSGGANVLTF TGTGCCAGCTCACCGGTGGGTTCGGGTGGGGCCAACGTCCTGACTTTC
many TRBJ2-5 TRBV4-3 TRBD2 CACSQELAGIETQYF TGCGCCTGCAGCCAAGAACTAGCGGGAATCGAGACCCAGTACTTC
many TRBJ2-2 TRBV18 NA CASSPIAAGELFF TGTGCCAGCTCACCTATCGCGGCCGGGGAGCTGTTTTTT
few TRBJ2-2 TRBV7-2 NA CASSSPPGHIANTGELFF TGTGCCAGCAGCTCGCCCCCGGGACATATCGCGAACACCGGGGAGCTGTTTTTT
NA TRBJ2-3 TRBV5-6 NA CASSLGWTSTDTQYF TGTGCCAGCAGCTTAGGCTGGACTAGCACAGATACGCAGTATTTT
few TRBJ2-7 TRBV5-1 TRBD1 CASSLKDRGSYEQYF TGCGCCAGCAGCTTGAAGGACAGGGGATCCTACGAGCAGTACTTC
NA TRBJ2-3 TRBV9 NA CASSVTGAGQTDTQYF TGTGCCAGCAGCGTAACTGGGGCGGGGCAGACAGATACGCAGTATTTT
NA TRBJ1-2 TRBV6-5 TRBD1 CASSYSPVRGRGYTF TGTGCCAGCAGTTACTCCCCGGTCAGGGGGCGCGGCTACACCTTC
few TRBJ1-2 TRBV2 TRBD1 CASRGTGQGRDGYTF TGTGCCAGCAGGGGTACGGGACAGGGAAGAGATGGCTACACCTTC
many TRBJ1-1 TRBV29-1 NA CSVEDYRSAEAFF TGCAGCGTTGAAGACTACAGGAGCGCTGAAGCTTTCTTT
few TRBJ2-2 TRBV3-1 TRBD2 CASSATSPNTGELFF TGTGCCAGCAGCGCGACTAGCCCGAACACCGGGGAGCTGTTTTTT
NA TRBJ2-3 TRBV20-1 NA CSADRENTDTQYF TGCAGTGCAGACCGGGAGAACACAGATACGCAGTATTTT
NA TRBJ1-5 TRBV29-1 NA CSVGKGENQPQHF TGCAGCGTTGGTAAAGGGGAGAATCAGCCCCAGCATTTT
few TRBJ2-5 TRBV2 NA CASSSTGPKETQYF TGTGCCAGCAGCAGCACAGGGCCCAAGGAGACCCAGTACTTC
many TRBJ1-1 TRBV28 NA CASKSGQNTEAFF TGTGCCAGCAAGAGTGGACAGAACACTGAAGCTTTCTTT
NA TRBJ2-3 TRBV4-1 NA CASSQGDGTSTDTQYF TGCGCCAGCAGCCAAGGGGACGGAACAAGCACAGATACGCAGTATTTT
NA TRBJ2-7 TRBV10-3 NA CAISESGARAYEQYF TGTGCCATCAGTGAGTCGGGCGCTAGAGCCTACGAGCAGTACTTC
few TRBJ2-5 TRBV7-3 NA CASSLVRQETQYF TGTGCCAGCAGCTTGGTGAGACAAGAGACCCAGTACTTC
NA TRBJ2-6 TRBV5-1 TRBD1 CASGDSPGANVLTF TGCGCCAGCGGGGACAGCCCTGGGGCCAACGTCCTGACTTTC
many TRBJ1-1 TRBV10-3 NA CAISESRGSSEAFF TGTGCCATCAGTGAGTCTCGGGGTTCATCTGAAGCTTTCTTT
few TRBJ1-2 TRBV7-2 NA CASSPRSVYGYTF TGTGCCAGCAGCCCGCGGTCCGTCTATGGCTACACCTTC
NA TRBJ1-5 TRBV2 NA CASSVWGHQPQHF TGTGCCAGCAGTGTCTGGGGACATCAGCCCCAGCATTTT
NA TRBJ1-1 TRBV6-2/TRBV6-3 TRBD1 CASSNSGSTGGTRGANTEAFF TGTGCCAGCAGCAACTCTGGGTCGACAGGGGGCACACGGGGGGCCAACACTGAAGCTTTCTTT